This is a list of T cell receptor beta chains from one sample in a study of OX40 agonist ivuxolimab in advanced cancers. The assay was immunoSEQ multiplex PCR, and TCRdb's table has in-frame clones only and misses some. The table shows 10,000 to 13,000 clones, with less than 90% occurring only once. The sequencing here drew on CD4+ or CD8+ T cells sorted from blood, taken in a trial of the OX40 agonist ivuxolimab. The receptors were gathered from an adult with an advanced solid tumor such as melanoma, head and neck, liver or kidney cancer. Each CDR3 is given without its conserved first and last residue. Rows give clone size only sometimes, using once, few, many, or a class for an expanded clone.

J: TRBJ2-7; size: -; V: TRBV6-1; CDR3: ASSPWTREQY
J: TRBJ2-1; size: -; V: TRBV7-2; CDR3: ASSLRLERTGSFNEQF
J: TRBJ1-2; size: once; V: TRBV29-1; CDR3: SVEGASDYGYT
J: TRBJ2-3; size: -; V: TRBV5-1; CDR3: ASSLYSGRGRDTQY
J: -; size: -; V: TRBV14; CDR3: ASSLRGASEQY
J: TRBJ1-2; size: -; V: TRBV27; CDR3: ASSLGTGLGYT
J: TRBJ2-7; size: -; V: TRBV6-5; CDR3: ASTISEGPLYEQY
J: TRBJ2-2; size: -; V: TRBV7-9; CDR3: ASSAAPIITGELF
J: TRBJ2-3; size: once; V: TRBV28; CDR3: ASSHFPHDTQY
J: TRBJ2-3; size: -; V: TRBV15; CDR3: ATSRDRGGATDTQY
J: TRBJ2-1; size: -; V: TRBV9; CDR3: ASSVTGSSYNEQF
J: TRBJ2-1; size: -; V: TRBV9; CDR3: ASSVAGIPSNEQF
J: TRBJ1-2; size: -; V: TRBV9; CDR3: ASSVGSYGYT
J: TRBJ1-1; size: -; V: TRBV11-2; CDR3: ASSARQGLDTEAF
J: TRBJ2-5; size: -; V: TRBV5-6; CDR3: ASSLTGAQETQY
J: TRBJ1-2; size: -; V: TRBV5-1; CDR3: ASSSDRAGGNYGYT
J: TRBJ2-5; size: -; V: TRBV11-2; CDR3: ASSSLAGGETQY
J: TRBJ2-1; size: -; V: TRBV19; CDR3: ASSMGGGPRNEQF
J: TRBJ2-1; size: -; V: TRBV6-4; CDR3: ASSDSGTSPVNEQF
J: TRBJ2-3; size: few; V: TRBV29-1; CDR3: SVEGLPGLASDTQY
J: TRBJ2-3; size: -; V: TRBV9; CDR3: ASSVRGDLSTDTQY
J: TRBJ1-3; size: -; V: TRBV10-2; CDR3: ASSENGIRGNTIY
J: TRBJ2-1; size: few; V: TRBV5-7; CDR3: ASSWQGLEFAYNEQF
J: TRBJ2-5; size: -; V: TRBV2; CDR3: ASRDSFKETQY
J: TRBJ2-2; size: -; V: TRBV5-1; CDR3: AISRNTGELF
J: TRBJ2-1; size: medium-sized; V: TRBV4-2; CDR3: ASSQRDSAGNEQF
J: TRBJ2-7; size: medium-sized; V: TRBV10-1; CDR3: ASSVSPSGEQY
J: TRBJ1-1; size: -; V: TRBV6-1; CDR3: ASTLGQGEAF
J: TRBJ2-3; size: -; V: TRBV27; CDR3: ASSLLTGIGTDTQY
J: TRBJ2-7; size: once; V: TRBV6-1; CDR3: ASYQGAQPYEQY
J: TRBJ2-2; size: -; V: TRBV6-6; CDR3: ASRDSGGFTGELF
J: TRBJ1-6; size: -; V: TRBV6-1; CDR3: ASSDQTGRYDSPLH
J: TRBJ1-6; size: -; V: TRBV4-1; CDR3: ASSQTPWDTSSYNSPLH
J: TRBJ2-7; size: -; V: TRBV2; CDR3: ASTRLAGGNEQY
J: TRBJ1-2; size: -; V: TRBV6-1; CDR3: ASSSRTGQGYT
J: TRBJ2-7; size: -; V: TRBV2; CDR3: ASKSASGRNSYEQY
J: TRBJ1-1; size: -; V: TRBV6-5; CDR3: ASRRGDTEAF
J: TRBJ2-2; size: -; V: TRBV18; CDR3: ASSPHRVSSGELF
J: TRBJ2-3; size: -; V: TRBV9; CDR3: ASSVGVAGPSTDTQY
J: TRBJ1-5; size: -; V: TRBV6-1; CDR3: ASSGGDDGGQPQH
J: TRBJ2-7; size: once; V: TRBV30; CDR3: AWSPGIYLGEQY
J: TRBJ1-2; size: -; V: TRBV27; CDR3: ASSLSQGSGYT
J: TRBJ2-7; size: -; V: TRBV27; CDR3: ASSFGYEQY
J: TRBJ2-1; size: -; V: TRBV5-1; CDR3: ASSLTGLAFSSYNEQF
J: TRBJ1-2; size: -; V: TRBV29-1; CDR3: SVERQGAYGYT
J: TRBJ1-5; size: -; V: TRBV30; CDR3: AWRPPGGGGQPQH
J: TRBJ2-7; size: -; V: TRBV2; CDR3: ASTQGTSGT
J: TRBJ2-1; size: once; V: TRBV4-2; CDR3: ASSQDPAGGYNEQF
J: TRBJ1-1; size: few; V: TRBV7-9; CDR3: ASSWGGHLNTEAF
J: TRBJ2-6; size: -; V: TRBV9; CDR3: ASSDSGANVLT
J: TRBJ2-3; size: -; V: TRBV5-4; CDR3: ASSGQNTDTQY
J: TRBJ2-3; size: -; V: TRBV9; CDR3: ASSVLGEADTQY
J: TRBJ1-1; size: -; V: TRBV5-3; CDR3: ASSILSSGSAF